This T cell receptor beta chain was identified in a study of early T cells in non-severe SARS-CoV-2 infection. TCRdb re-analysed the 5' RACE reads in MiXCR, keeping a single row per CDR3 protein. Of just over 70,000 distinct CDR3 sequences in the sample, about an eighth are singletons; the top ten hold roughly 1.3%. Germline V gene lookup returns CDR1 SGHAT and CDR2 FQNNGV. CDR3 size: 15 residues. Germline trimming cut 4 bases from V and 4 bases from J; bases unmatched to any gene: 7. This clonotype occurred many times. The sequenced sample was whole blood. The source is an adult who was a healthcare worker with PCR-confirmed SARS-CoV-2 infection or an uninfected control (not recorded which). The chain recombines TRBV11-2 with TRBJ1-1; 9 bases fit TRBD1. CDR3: CASSSSGTGRTEAFF. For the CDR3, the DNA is TGTGCCAGCAGCTCTTCCGGGACAGGGCGCACTGAAGCTTTCTTT.